This is a list of T cell receptor beta chains from one sample in a study of blood T cell repertoires in COVID-19. The protocol was immunoSEQ multiplex PCR, while the TCRdb copy is restricted to in-frame clones and leaves out a portion. There are under 300,000 clones in the sample; about 86% occur only once, and 5.5% to 6.5% lies in the top ten. Sequences were obtained from peripheral blood. These receptors all come from a man aged 55 to 69 with acute or convalescent COVID-19. Both conserved end residues are part of each CDR3. The order of the fields is J gene, D gene, V gene, clone size, CDR3 DNA, CDR3 protein. The D gene is left open where the match is weak. Expanded clones are given a class, and other clones once, few, many or no size at all.

TRBJ1-2	NA	TRBV6-2/TRBV6-3	NA	TGTGCCAGCAGTTCGACAGGAAACTATGGCTACACCTTC	CASSSTGNYGYTF
TRBJ2-5	TRBD2	TRBV5-4	NA	TGTGCCAGCAGCTCCACTGCGGGAGGTCAAGAGACCCAGTACTTC	CASSSTAGGQETQYF
TRBJ1-2	NA	TRBV9	NA	TGTGCCAGCAGCACGCCGGACAGAACCTCCTATGGCTACACCTTC	CASSTPDRTSYGYTF
TRBJ1-3	NA	TRBV4-2	NA	TGTGCCAGCAGCCAAGGGATACAGGGAATTGGAAACACCATATATTTT	CASSQGIQGIGNTIYF
TRBJ1-1	NA	TRBV29-1	NA	TGCAGCTCCCAAGGGGCAGGGCTCGGCACTGAAGCTTTCTTT	CSSQGAGLGTEAFF
TRBJ1-5	TRBD1	TRBV28	NA	TGTGCCAGCAGTTTTTATGGCCCAACAGGGGCGGGACAGCCCCAGCATTTT	CASSFYGPTGAGQPQHF
TRBJ1-5	NA	TRBV7-8	NA	TGTGCCAGCAGCTTCAAACCGGGACTTGAACTGCGTCAGCCCCAGCATTTT	CASSFKPGLELRQPQHF
TRBJ1-1	TRBD1	TRBV29-1	NA	TGCAGCGTCTCTGACAGGGTGGGCACTGAAGCTTTCTTT	CSVSDRVGTEAFF
TRBJ2-7	TRBD1	TRBV27	NA	TGTGCCAGCAGGGCTGAACCGGGACAGGGATACGAGCAGTACTTC	CASRAEPGQGYEQYF
TRBJ2-7	TRBD2	TRBV6-2/TRBV6-3	NA	TGTGCCAGCAGTGCGCCCGGTAGCGGGCCTAACTACGAGCAGTACTTC	CASSAPGSGPNYEQYF
TRBJ2-2	TRBD2	TRBV29-1	NA	TGCAGCGTCACCGGGCTAGCGGGTTCCCCCGGGGAGCTGTTTTTT	CSVTGLAGSPGELFF
TRBJ2-1	TRBD2	TRBV9	NA	TGTGCCAGCAGCGTGGCTAGCGGGGATGGTGAGCAGTTCTTC	CASSVASGDGEQFF
TRBJ2-7	NA	TRBV7-6	NA	TGTGCCAGCAGCCCGGACAGCGAGAGGTTCCACGAGCAGTACTTC	CASSPDSERFHEQYF
TRBJ1-1	NA	TRBV28	NA	TGTGCCAGCAGTTTATGGAAGGGGGGGCGGAACACTGAAGCTTTCTTT	CASSLWKGGRNTEAFF
TRBJ2-5	TRBD2	TRBV6-1	NA	TGTGCCAGCAGTGAAGCGGGACTAGGGTTGGGGGGGACCCAGTACTTC	CASSEAGLGLGGTQYF
TRBJ1-5	TRBD1	TRBV2	NA	TGTGCCAGCAGTGTCTCGACAGGGATCAATCAGCCCCAGCATTTT	CASSVSTGINQPQHF
TRBJ2-1	NA	TRBV5-1	NA	TGCGCCAGCAGCGCTCGCGCGGGTGTTGACAATGAGCAGTTCTTC	CASSARAGVDNEQFF
TRBJ2-7	TRBD1	TRBV5-4	NA	TGTGCCAGCAGCCCGCGACAGGGGGACCTTACGACACTCTCCTACGAGCAGTACTTC	CASSPRQGDLTTLSYEQYF
TRBJ2-3	NA	TRBV24-1	NA	TGTGCCACCAGTGCCTCCATGGAGGGAGGATCAGATACGCAGTATTTT	CATSASMEGGSDTQYF
TRBJ1-1	TRBD1	TRBV11-2	few	TGTGCCAGCGGGGACAGGGCGAAGAACACTGAAGCTTTCTTT	CASGDRAKNTEAFF
TRBJ1-1	NA	TRBV6-5	NA	TGTGCCAGCAGTTACTCGAAACAGGTGATCGGAGCTTTCTTT	CASSYSKQVIGAFF
TRBJ1-1	NA	TRBV18	NA	TGTGCCAGCTCACCAACAGCCGCGGGGAACACTGAAGCTTTCTTT	CASSPTAAGNTEAFF
TRBJ1-1	TRBD1	TRBV6-4	NA	TGTGCCAGCAGGCTGACAGGGGGTGACACTGAAGCTTTCTTT	CASRLTGGDTEAFF
TRBJ2-3	NA	TRBV18	NA	TGTGCCAGCTCACCGCCAACTACCACAGATACGCAGTATTTT	CASSPPTTTDTQYF
TRBJ1-6	TRBD1	TRBV5-1	NA	TGCGCCAGCAGCTCGGGACAGCTTAGGTCACCCCTCCACTTT	CASSSGQLRSPLHF
TRBJ2-2	TRBD2	TRBV30	once	TGTGCCTGGAGTGTACTTTCTAGCGGCAACACCGGGGAGCTGTTTTTT	CAWSVLSSGNTGELFF
TRBJ2-5	TRBD2	TRBV9	NA	TGTGCCAGCAGCGGAGGGACTAGCGGAAGAGGAGAGACCCAGTACTTC	CASSGGTSGRGETQYF
TRBJ1-2	NA	TRBV25-1	NA	TGTGCCAGCAGGGGCCTGGGTTATGGCTACACCTTC	CASRGLGYGYTF
TRBJ1-6	TRBD1	TRBV6-5	NA	TGTGCCAGCAGTCCAGGGGGCCATAATTCACCCCTCCACTTT	CASSPGGHNSPLHF
TRBJ1-2	TRBD1	TRBV28	NA	TGTGCCAGCAGTGGCCTCGACAGGGTGTCTGGCTACACCTTC	CASSGLDRVSGYTF
TRBJ2-3	TRBD2	TRBV11-2	NA	TGTGCCAGCAGCCTAAGCGGGGCGGGAGAGAGGTATACGCAGTATTTT	CASSLSGAGERYTQYF
TRBJ2-1	TRBD1	TRBV11-2	NA	TGTGCCAGCAGCCCTCGACAGGGGGCGATCAATGAGCAGTTCTTC	CASSPRQGAINEQFF
TRBJ1-4	NA	TRBV9	few	TGTGCCAGCAGCCCCAGTATTACTAATGAAAAACTGTTTTTT	CASSPSITNEKLFF
TRBJ2-1	NA	TRBV7-3	once	TGTGCCAGCAGCTCCGGACTAATCAACAATGAGCAGTTCTTC	CASSSGLINNEQFF
TRBJ2-7	NA	TRBV11-2	NA	TGTGCCAGCAGCTTAGGGAGGGCCTACGAGCAGTACTTC	CASSLGRAYEQYF
TRBJ1-2	NA	TRBV9	NA	TGTGCCAGCAGCGTAGCTACGGGGATGGGTGGCTACACCTTC	CASSVATGMGGYTF
TRBJ1-5	NA	TRBV5-6	NA	TGTGCCAGCAGCTTGGCCGGGGGAACTTGGAATCAGCCCCAGCATTTT	CASSLAGGTWNQPQHF
TRBJ2-7	NA	TRBV6-2/TRBV6-3	NA	TGTGCCAGCAGTTTACTAGAGGGGGTCCACGAGCAGTACTTC	CASSLLEGVHEQYF
TRBJ2-5	TRBD1	TRBV18	NA	TGTGCCAGCTCATCGGACAGGGGGTCCCAAGAGACCCAGTACTTC	CASSSDRGSQETQYF
TRBJ1-1	NA	TRBV30	few	TGTGCCTGGAACAGGGAAGGAAACACTGAAGCTTTCTTT	CAWNREGNTEAFF
TRBJ1-3	NA	TRBV27	NA	TGTGCCAGCAGTTCAAGAGGGGGGGGCTTGCATTTT	CASSSRGGGLHF
TRBJ1-5	TRBD1	TRBV28	NA	TGTGCCAGCAGTTTTCTGGACAGGGGCAATCAGCCCCAGCATTTT	CASSFLDRGNQPQHF
TRBJ2-7	TRBD2	TRBV7-2	NA	TGTGCCAGCAGCCCACCCGGGACTAGCGGGAGTCGAGAGCAGTACTTC	CASSPPGTSGSREQYF
TRBJ1-2	TRBD1	TRBV5-1	NA	TGCGCCAGCAGCCTTGACAGGGGAGGTGGCTACACCTTC	CASSLDRGGGYTF
TRBJ1-5	NA	TRBV30	NA	TGTGCCTGGAGGTTTGGGGGGGCAGGTCAGCCCCAGCATTTT	CAWRFGGAGQPQHF
TRBJ2-5	NA	TRBV9	NA	TGTGCCAGCAGCAACCGGGACTCCAGTGAGACCCAGTACTTC	CASSNRDSSETQYF
TRBJ2-5	TRBD2	TRBV3-1/TRBV3-2	NA	TGTGCCAGCAGCCAAGACCGACGCGCGGGAGTCGGCCAAGAGACCCAGTACTTC	CASSQDRRAGVGQETQYF
TRBJ1-5	TRBD1	TRBV19	many	TGTGCCAGTAGTAGGGGGACAGGGGAGAATCAGCCCCAGCATTTT	CASSRGTGENQPQHF
TRBJ1-1	NA	TRBV5-4	NA	TGTGCCAGCAGCTTGGTAGGGAGAACTGAAGCTTTCTTT	CASSLVGRTEAFF
TRBJ2-6	TRBD1	TRBV18	NA	TGTGCCAGCTCACCGACAGGGAGTCTGACTGGGGCCAACGTCCTGACTTTC	CASSPTGSLTGANVLTF
TRBJ2-1	TRBD2	TRBV13	NA	TGTGCCAGCAGCTCAGCCTGGACTAGCGTGCACAATGAGCAGTTCTTC	CASSSAWTSVHNEQFF
TRBJ2-3	NA	TRBV29-1	NA	TGCAGCGTTGGCCCGTACAGCAGGGAAGGGATGTCGTATTTT	CSVGPYSREGMSYF
TRBJ2-1	NA	TRBV6-2/TRBV6-3	once	TGTGCCAGCAGTAGTGGGCGGGACTACAATGAGCAGTTCTTC	CASSSGRDYNEQFF
TRBJ1-2	TRBD1	TRBV27	NA	TGTGCCAGCAGTCGGACAGGGGGGGACTATGGCTACACCTTC	CASSRTGGDYGYTF